Listed here are 31 T cell receptor beta chains from one sample, sequenced in a study of technical replicates of blood from a few donors. The repertoire was sequenced with immunoSEQ multiplex PCR; TCRdb's copy has only in-frame clones and lacks some. The sample has about 60,000 clones; around 88% are singletons. The sequencing input was PBMCs. The receptor set was obtained from a human donor in good health. Some clones in this sample may be carry-over from other donors' samples.

J is TRBJ2-7 and V is TRBV7-9; TRBD1 aligns across 10 bases. Germline CDR1 SEHNR, CDR2 FQNEAQ (reference sequence). The V gene end was trimmed by 1 base and the J gene end by 2 bases; junction bases not matched to a gene: 5. There are 16 residues in the CDR3. The CDR3 reads CASSLVLTGGTYEQYF. The CDR3 bases are TGTGCCAGCAGCTTAGTTTTGACAGGGGGCACCTACGAGCAGTACTTC. The full variable domain, with the rest looked up from reference TRBV7-9 and TRBJ2-7, is DTGVSQNPRHKITKRGQNVTFRCDPISEHNRLYWYRQTLGQGPEFLTYFQNEAQLEKSRLLSDRFSAERPKGSFSTLEIQRTEQGDSAMYLCASSLVLTGGTYEQYFGPGTRLTVT.

Turning to this clone: At one of its ends the junction is not consistent with the germline gene, which may arise from a read error. The chain couples TRBV7-7 to TRBJ2-2; 9 nucleotides match TRBD2. There are 15 residues in the CDR3. Per the germline V gene, CDR1 is SSHAT and CDR2 is FNYEAQ (reference sequence). As DNA, the CDR3 is TGTGCCAGCAGTACCCTAGCGGGGAACGCCGGGGAGCTGTTTTTT. It is translated as CASSTLAGNAGELFF.

The chain couples TRBV7-6 to TRBJ2-3, with 7 bases identical to TRBD2. Per the germline V gene, CDR1 is SGHVS and CDR2 is FNYEAQ. This CDR3 spans 14 amino acids. V shed 7 bases, J shed 3 bases, and the junction held 7 bases outside the gene matches. This CDR3 reads CASTGGFLTDTQYF. CDR3 DNA: TGTGCCAGCACCGGGGGGTTCTTGACAGATACGCAGTATTTT.

J is TRBJ2-5 and V is TRBV6-5; 7 bases are shared with TRBD2. This CDR3 region has 14 residues. V was clipped by 5 bases and J by 5 bases; unmatched bases: 8. Per the germline V gene, CDR1 is MNHEY and CDR2 is SVGAGI. DNA of the CDR3: TGTGCCAGCAGTCCCGGACTAGAGACGGAGACCCAGTACTTC. Its protein is CASSPGLETETQYF.

The sample holds one count of this clone. CDR3 sequence: CASSGTTGGDTQYF. For the CDR3, the DNA is TGTGCCAGCAGTGGAACGACAGGGGGCGATACGCAGTATTTT. The chain employs TRBV2 and TRBJ2-3, with 10 nucleotides matching TRBD1. This CDR3 comprises 14 residues. J lost 6 bases, V lost 4 bases, and 4 bases had no gene match. CDR1 and CDR2 from the germline V gene are SNHLY and FYNNEI.

The chain employs TRBV19 and TRBJ2-7; the D gene is possibly TRBD2 (6 bases). This CDR3 has 16 residues. Trimming removed 4 bases from V and 3 bases from J, with 19 bases in between. Germline V gives CDR1 LNHDA, CDR2 SQIVND (reference sequence). This CDR3 is CASSTWDFKGNYEQYF. The CDR3 region has the DNA TGTGCCAGTAGTACTTGGGACTTTAAAGGGAACTACGAGCAGTACTTC.

CDR3 in DNA: TGTGCCAGCAGCTTAGGGGCAGGGGGGACTAACTATGGCTACACCTTC. This gives the protein CASSLGAGGTNYGYTF. The J gene is TRBJ1-2, the V gene TRBV7-2, with 7 nucleotides matching TRBD1. This CDR3 has 16 amino acids. Germline values: CDR1 SGHTA, CDR2 FQGNSA. V lost 1 base to trimming and J lost 0 bases; unmatched junction nucleotides: 5.

The V and J genes are TRBV19 and TRBJ2-2; a possible D gene is TRBD1 (5 bases). CDR1 is LNHDA, CDR2 SQIVND, per germline (reference sequence). Trimming left V 3 bases short and J 6 bases short, with 8 bases between. The CDR3 is made up of 13 amino acids. CDR3 DNA sequence: TGTGCCAGTAGTATTCAGGGTTCCGGGGAGCTGTTTTTT. As protein: CASSIQGSGELFF.

The sample holds one count of this clone. The chain carries TRBV7-2 and TRBJ2-7; no clear D gene. CDR3 size: 14 residues. The germline V gene has CDR1 SGHTA and CDR2 FQGNSA. V lost 3 bases to trimming and J lost 6 bases, with 15 bases between them. The CDR3 sequence: CASSFGPGYSEQYF. The CDR3, as DNA: TGTGCCAGCAGCTTTGGGCCCGGTTATAGCGAGCAGTACTTC. Together with reference TRBV7-2 and TRBJ2-7, the CDR3 gives the full variable domain: GAGVSQSPSNKVTEKGKDVELRCDPISGHTALYWYRQSLGQGLEFLIYFQGNSAPDKSGLPSDRFSAERTGGSVSTLTIQRTQQEDSAVYLCASSFGPGYSEQYFGPGTRLTVT.

The gene calls are TRBV4-2 and TRBJ2-1, with D unresolved. Per the germline V gene, CDR1 is LGHNA and CDR2 is YNFKEQ. V was clipped by 0 bases and J by 0 bases, with 12 bases between them. The CDR3 spans 17 residues. CDR3 in DNA: TGTGCCAGCAGCCAAGATCCACCCGCCAGCTCCTACAATGAGCAGTTCTTC. This encodes CASSQDPPASSYNEQFF.

This clone was seen only a few times. J is TRBJ1-6 and V is TRBV30; possible D gene TRBD1, 6 bases. The germline gives CDR1 GTSNPN, CDR2 SVGIG (reference sequence). Trimming took 0 bases from V and 7 from J, leaving 7 bases between them. This CDR3 has 13 amino acids. The CDR3: CAWSVTGNSPLHF. The CDR3 DNA reads as TGTGCCTGGAGTGTAACAGGGAATTCACCCCTCCACTTT.

This chain connects TRBV4-3 to TRBJ2-7; D unresolved. Germline loops: CDR1 LGHNA, CDR2 YSLEER. This CDR3 contains 13 residues. V lost 0 bases, J lost 1 base, and 4 bases lay in between. The DNA for the CDR3 is TGCGCCAGCAGCCAAGAATTATCCTACGAGCAGTACTTC. As protein: CASSQELSYEQYF.

The rearrangement joins TRBV4-2 to TRBJ2-7; possible D gene TRBD1, 5 bases. Germline assignment: CDR1 LGHNA and CDR2 YNFKEQ. The CDR3 extends over 14 amino acids. V lost 1 base to trimming and J lost 4 bases, with 11 bases between them. The DNA of the CDR3 is TGTGCCAGCAGCCAAGGCTTGGGGCCATACGAGCAGTACTTC. Translated: CASSQGLGPYEQYF.

The chain joins TRBV7-3 to TRBJ2-5; possible D gene TRBD2, 6 bases. Germline V gene data show CDR1 as SGHTA and CDR2 as FQGTGA. Trimming removed 5 bases from V and 4 bases from J, with 17 bases in between. The CDR3 totals 15 residues. In DNA, the CDR3 is TGTGCCAGCAGCCAGGGAGCGGGTTCCCGAGAGACCCAGTACTTC. Translation: CASSQGAGSRETQYF.

V gene TRBV2 combines with J gene TRBJ2-5; 9 nucleotides line up with TRBD1. V gave up 4 bases and J gave up 5 bases; unmatched junction bases: 2. Germline V lookup: CDR1 SNHLY, CDR2 FYNNEI. This CDR3 is 13 amino acids long. CDR3 in amino acids: CASSGGTGETQYF. The DNA for the CDR3 is TGTGCCAGCAGTGGAGGGACAGGGGAGACCCAGTACTTC.

The genes are TRBV11-2 and TRBJ1-5; D call uncertain. V was shortened by 5 bases and J by 4 bases, with 15 bases between the two germline ends. Germline loops: CDR1 SGHAT, CDR2 FQNNGV. CDR3 size: 15 residues. This CDR3 is CASSPRLQINQPQHF. The DNA for the CDR3 is TGTGCCAGCAGCCCTCGATTACAGATTAATCAGCCCCAGCATTTT.

This sequence joins TRBV7-3 and TRBJ1-6; tentatively, D is TRBD1 (5 bases). V dropped 6 bases and J dropped 9 bases, with 15 bases sitting between them. The CDR3 spans 14 residues. Germline V gene data show CDR1 as SGHTA and CDR2 as FQGTGA. DNA for the CDR3: TGTGCCAGCAGTCTGGGGGGGGGAGGTTCACCCCTCCACTTT. Its protein is CASSLGGGGSPLHF.

This clone came up once. The chain joins TRBV19 to TRBJ1-2, with D perhaps matching TRBD1 (5 bases). V was pared by 2 bases and J by 4 bases, with 11 bases between. The germline V gene encodes CDR1 LNHDA and CDR2 SQIVND (reference sequence). The CDR3 is 14 residues long. The CDR3 loop is CASSINRRSYGYTF. The CDR3 DNA sequence: TGTGCCAGTAGTATAAACAGGCGATCCTATGGCTACACCTTC.

This clone has more than one count but fewer than ten. The chain employs TRBV6-5 and TRBJ1-2; D is uncertain. Trimming removed 6 bases from V and 0 bases from J, with 11 bases in between. The CDR3 covers 14 residues. Germline V lookup: CDR1 MNHEY, CDR2 SVGAGI. The CDR3 DNA is TGTGCCAGCAGACCTTTGGAGTCTAACTATGGCTACACCTTC. It codes for CASRPLESNYGYTF.

This chain links TRBV19 with TRBJ2-7; 8 nucleotides align to TRBD2. Germline-derived CDR1 and CDR2 are LNHDA and SQIVND (reference sequence). The junction had 8 bases not matched to a gene; V was cut back by 6 bases and J by 4 bases. The CDR3 is made up of 14 amino acids. CDR3 residues: CASSASGGVYEQYF. The CDR3 region has the DNA TGTGCCAGTAGCGCGTCGGGGGGGGTGTACGAGCAGTACTTC. Drawing the rest from reference TRBV19 and TRBJ2-7, the complete variable domain is DGGITQSPKYLFRKEGQNVTLSCEQNLNHDAMYWYRQDPGQGLRLIYYSQIVNDFQKGDIAEGYSVSREKKESFPLTVTSAQKNPTAFYLCASSASGGVYEQYFGPGTRLTVT.

The chain carries TRBV19 and TRBJ1-1, with D possibly being TRBD1 (6 bases). The V and J ends lost 5 bases and 1 base respectively, with 8 bases between them. The CDR3 is 13 residues long. Germline-derived CDR1 and CDR2 are LNHDA and SQIVND (reference sequence). The CDR3 DNA sequence: TGTGCCAGTAGTCAGGGGACGAACACTGAAGCTTTCTTT. Protein: CASSQGTNTEAFF. Filled out from reference TRBV19 and TRBJ1-1, the complete variable domain reads DGGITQSPKYLFRKEGQNVTLSCEQNLNHDAMYWYRQDPGQGLRLIYYSQIVNDFQKGDIAEGYSVSREKKESFPLTVTSAQKNPTAFYLCASSQGTNTEAFFGQGTRLTVV.

The chain employs TRBV5-1 and TRBJ2-5; possible D gene TRBD2, 7 bases. The CDR3 length is 15 residues. V gave up 0 bases and J gave up 5 bases, with 14 bases separating them. Germline lookup yields CDR1 SGHRS and CDR2 YFSETQ. CDR3 sequence (DNA): TGCGCCAGCAGCTTGGAGGGGGGGCCACGGGAGACCCAGTACTTC. Residues: CASSLEGGPRETQYF.

The V gene is TRBV5-1, the J gene TRBJ2-2; 7 positions match TRBD1. The V and J ends lost 5 bases and 4 bases, in that order; junction bases with no gene match: 5. CDR3 length equals 14 residues. Germline-derived CDR1 and CDR2 are SGHRS and YFSETQ. The CDR3 reads CASSDRVGTGELFF. The CDR3 DNA reads TGCGCCAGCAGTGACAGGGTCGGCACCGGGGAGCTGTTTTTT.

This chain joins TRBV6-1 and TRBJ1-1; a weak D match, TRBD1 (6 bases). The germline gives CDR1 MNHNS, CDR2 SASEGT. V was shortened by 9 bases and J by 5 bases, with 10 bases between the two germline ends. This CDR3 region has 11 residues. CDR3 sequence (DNA): TGTGCCAGTACAGGGTTAACTGAAGCTTTCTTT. Translation: CASTGLTEAFF.

This clone was observed a few times. The chain has TRBV14 and TRBJ2-1; 7 bases are shared with TRBD1. The CDR3 is 16 amino acids. CDR1 and CDR2 from the germline V gene are SGHDN and FVKESK. The trim removed 2 bases at V and 0 bases at J, leaving 4 bases unmatched. The CDR3 sequence: CASSQIGGGSYNEQFF. In DNA, the CDR3 is TGTGCCAGCAGCCAAATAGGGGGCGGCTCCTACAATGAGCAGTTCTTC.

This chain uses TRBV4-3 with TRBJ2-7, with D maybe TRBD1 (6 bases). This CDR3 comprises 15 residues. Looked up from germline, CDR1 is LGHNA and CDR2 is YSLEER. Trimming pared 0 bases from V and 2 bases from J, leaving 11 bases between. The CDR3 DNA reads as TGCGCCAGCAGCCAAGATGTCACAGGGACCTACGAGCAGTACTTC. This codes for CASSQDVTGTYEQYF.

This rearrangement joins TRBV10-3 to TRBJ2-2; D is possibly TRBD2 (5 bases). The V gene's germline CDR1 is ENHRY and CDR2 SYGVKD. This CDR3 region has 17 residues. The V end lost 2 bases, the J end lost 4 bases, and 17 bases lay between the germline ends. The CDR3 nucleotides are TGTGCCATCAGTGAGCCCGGGGTCCGGGGTCCCACCGGGGAGCTGTTTTTT. It encodes CAISEPGVRGPTGELFF.

CDR3 bases: TGTGCCAGCAGTCCTTGGACAGTAGGGGACTACGAGCAGTACTTC. Translation gives CASSPWTVGDYEQYF. The chain uses TRBV6-5 and TRBJ2-7; D is perhaps TRBD1 (6 bases). Deletions cut 5 bases from V and 3 bases from J, with 17 bases between. The germline CDR1 and CDR2 sequences are MNHEY and SVGAGI. The length of the CDR3 is 15 residues.

This chain links TRBV15 with TRBJ2-5, with D possibly matching TRBD1 (5 bases). The germline V and J ends were trimmed by 0 bases and 4 bases, with 12 bases remaining between them. The CDR3 has 15 residues. The germline gives CDR1 LNHNV, CDR2 YYDKDF (reference sequence). CDR3 in DNA: TGTGCCACCAGCAGAGACCAAGGACATCTAGAGACCCAGTACTTC. It codes for CATSRDQGHLETQYF.

The chain uses TRBV7-9 and TRBJ1-2, with 7 bases identical to TRBD1. Germline V lookup: CDR1 SEHNR, CDR2 FQNEAQ (reference sequence). Trimming removed 4 bases from V and 4 bases from J; junction bases left unmatched: 15. This CDR3 region has 17 residues. CDR3 protein: CASSSTPRTGAPYGYTF. Written as DNA, the CDR3 is TGTGCCAGCAGCTCTACCCCTCGGACAGGTGCTCCCTATGGCTACACCTTC.

The chain combines TRBV7-3 with TRBJ2-2; 8 bases fit TRBD1. This CDR3 has 14 residues. Losses at the gene ends were 5 bases for V and 8 bases for J; bases not matched to a gene: 7. In germline, CDR1 is SGHTA, CDR2 FQGTGA. CDR3 in DNA: TGTGCCAGCAGCCGGGACAGGAGGAATGGGGAGCTGTTTTTT. Protein: CASSRDRRNGELFF. The variable domain in full, with the rest retrieved from reference TRBV7-3 and TRBJ2-2, is GAGVSQTPSNKVTEKGKYVELRCDPISGHTALYWYRQSLGQGPEFLIYFQGTGAADDSGLPNDRFFAVRPEGSVSTLKIQRTERGDSAVYLCASSRDRRNGELFFGEGSRLTVL.